This T cell receptor beta chain was sequenced for a study of blood T cell repertoires in COVID-19. Across the whole study: Two negative PCRs, clearance, or symptom resolution were required of recovered Cohort 3 donors. Acute and convalescent COVID-19 samples came from the United States, Italy and Spain.

This clone was observed a handful of times. The sample contains more than one DNA sequence encoding this CDR3. The authors' processing: Reference gene primer amplification in the assay estimated nucleated cell counts. Sequenced by immunoSEQ multiplex PCR; TCRdb stores in-frame clones only, minus some. Clone size and V and J calls were adopted from that table, with D and trimming inferred from the DNA. The data contain under 400,000 clones, around 87% of them seen just once; the ten biggest clones take up less than 2.5%. This TCR was sampled from a man aged 35-49 years in a cohort exposed to, infected with or recovered from COVID-19 (not recorded which). The source material was PBMCs or T cells enriched from blood (not recorded which).

In DNA form, the CDR3 reads TGTGCCAGCAGCCTACAGGGTAACTATGGCTACACCTTC. Its protein product is CASSLQGNYGYTF. The chain employs TRBV2 and TRBJ1-2; a possible D gene is TRBD1 (6 bases). Germline V lookup: CDR1 SNHLY, CDR2 FYNNEI. This CDR3 has 13 amino acids. Trimming took off 6 bases at V and 1 base at J, with 9 bases between the two ends.